These T cell receptor beta chains were read from a single sample in a study of CDR3 diversity in severe acne. TCRdb redid the calling of the PCR reads with MiXCR, one entry per CDR3 protein. This sample yields more than 85,000 distinct CDR3 sequences, of which roughly 49% are seen a single time; around a tenth belongs to the top ten. The specimen was blood. The receptors here all came from a male donor with severe acne vulgaris. Each CDR3 is given with its conserved first and last residue. Fields, in order: J gene, V gene, D gene, clone size, CDR3 DNA, CDR3 protein. A D gene is named only where the DNA matches it firmly. Only part of the rows carry a size: once, few, many, or a class if the clone is expanded.

j_call: TRBJ2-7
v_call: TRBV7-9
d_call: -
clone_size: many
cdr3_nt: TGTGCCAGCAGCTTAGCACGAACCTCCTACGAGCAGTACTTC
cdr3_aa: CASSLARTSYEQYF

j_call: TRBJ1-5
v_call: TRBV6-6
d_call: TRBD1
clone_size: -
cdr3_nt: TGTGCCAGCAGTTTCGGACAGGGGGGTCAGCCCCAGCATTTT
cdr3_aa: CASSFGQGGQPQHF

j_call: TRBJ2-7
v_call: TRBV7-9
d_call: -
clone_size: -
cdr3_nt: TGTGCCAGCAGCGGGCGGGACATGTCCTACGAGCAGTACTTC
cdr3_aa: CASSGRDMSYEQYF

j_call: TRBJ2-6
v_call: TRBV29-1
d_call: -
clone_size: few
cdr3_nt: TGCAGCGTTGATTTTCCAGGGTTTGCCTCTGGGGCCAACGTCCTGACTTTC
cdr3_aa: CSVDFPGFASGANVLTF

j_call: TRBJ2-7
v_call: TRBV7-6
d_call: -
clone_size: -
cdr3_nt: TGTGCTAGCGATAACGAGCAGTACTTC
cdr3_aa: CASDNEQYF

j_call: TRBJ2-7
v_call: TRBV7-9
d_call: TRBD2
clone_size: few
cdr3_nt: TGTGCCAGCAGCGCCCGTCCCGCTAGCGGGAGGGCCGGGGGCGGGGAGCAGTACTTC
cdr3_aa: CASSARPASGRAGGGEQYF

j_call: TRBJ2-5
v_call: TRBV24-1
d_call: -
clone_size: few
cdr3_nt: TGTGCCACCAGTGATTTGCAGCATGAGACCCAGTACTTC
cdr3_aa: CATSDLQHETQYF

j_call: TRBJ2-3
v_call: TRBV7-8
d_call: -
clone_size: -
cdr3_nt: TGTGCCAGCCATCGTACGGGGGCGATAGATACGCAGTATTTT
cdr3_aa: CASHRTGAIDTQYF

j_call: TRBJ2-7
v_call: TRBV28
d_call: TRBD2
clone_size: few
cdr3_nt: TGTGCCAGCAGTTTAAGCGGGAAGTCCCCGCAGTACTTC
cdr3_aa: CASSLSGKSPQYF

j_call: TRBJ1-4
v_call: TRBV15
d_call: -
clone_size: -
cdr3_nt: TGTGCCACCAGCAGAGATCGGGGGCAGGCTTCAACTAATGAAAAACTGTTTTTT
cdr3_aa: CATSRDRGQASTNEKLFF

j_call: TRBJ2-4
v_call: TRBV6-4
d_call: TRBD2
clone_size: -
cdr3_nt: TGTGCCAGCAGTGACTCGCCGGAGCGGGAGGCTAACATTCAGTACTTC
cdr3_aa: CASSDSPEREANIQYF

j_call: TRBJ2-5
v_call: TRBV10-3
d_call: -
clone_size: -
cdr3_nt: TGTGCCATCAGTGTTGGGGGGAATTACGAGACCCAGTACTTC
cdr3_aa: CAISVGGNYETQYF

j_call: TRBJ1-1
v_call: TRBV29-1
d_call: TRBD1
clone_size: many
cdr3_nt: TGCAGCGCCTGGGACAGGGGGAACACTGAAGCTTTCTTT
cdr3_aa: CSAWDRGNTEAFF

j_call: TRBJ2-7
v_call: TRBV9
d_call: -
clone_size: many
cdr3_nt: TGTGCCAGCAGCGTTGAAGGGGAGTCCTACGAGCAGTACTTC
cdr3_aa: CASSVEGESYEQYF

j_call: TRBJ2-1
v_call: TRBV28
d_call: -
clone_size: -
cdr3_nt: TGTGCCAGCAGTCCGTCAGGGGCGCAGGACAATGAGCAGTTCTTC
cdr3_aa: CASSPSGAQDNEQFF

j_call: TRBJ1-2
v_call: TRBV29-1
d_call: -
clone_size: few
cdr3_nt: TGCAGCGTTGGGTCAGAGTATGGCTACACCTTC
cdr3_aa: CSVGSEYGYTF

j_call: TRBJ1-5
v_call: TRBV24-1
d_call: -
clone_size: -
cdr3_nt: TGTGCCACCAGTCGACAGACGAGTAATCAGCCCCAGCATTTT
cdr3_aa: CATSRQTSNQPQHF

j_call: TRBJ1-2
v_call: TRBV24-1
d_call: -
clone_size: medium-sized
cdr3_nt: TGTGCCACCAGTGAGGCCATACCACCCTATGGCTACACCTTC
cdr3_aa: CATSEAIPPYGYTF

j_call: TRBJ1-1
v_call: TRBV9
d_call: -
clone_size: once
cdr3_nt: TGTGCCAGCAGCATTAGCCAAAATTTGGGGGAAGAAGCTTTCTTT
cdr3_aa: CASSISQNLGEEAFF

j_call: TRBJ1-2
v_call: TRBV7-2
d_call: -
clone_size: few
cdr3_nt: TGTGCCAGCAGCTTAGGGGGGATAGTGAACTATGGCTACACCTTC
cdr3_aa: CASSLGGIVNYGYTF

j_call: TRBJ2-7
v_call: TRBV24-1
d_call: TRBD2
clone_size: -
cdr3_nt: TGTGCCACCAGCGGATGGGAGCCGGCTAGCGGCTACGAGCAGTACTTC
cdr3_aa: CATSGWEPASGYEQYF

j_call: TRBJ1-5
v_call: TRBV5-6
d_call: -
clone_size: -
cdr3_nt: TGTGCCAGCAGCTTTTCAGGGGCTGGCAATCAGCCCCAGCATTTT
cdr3_aa: CASSFSGAGNQPQHF

j_call: TRBJ2-1
v_call: TRBV9
d_call: TRBD2
clone_size: -
cdr3_nt: TGTGCCAGCAGCGTAGCTGGCACTAGCGGGAGGTACAATGAGCAGTTCTTC
cdr3_aa: CASSVAGTSGRYNEQFF

j_call: TRBJ2-2
v_call: TRBV20-1
d_call: -
clone_size: once
cdr3_nt: TGCAGTGCTAGACTCCAGTACACCGGGGAGCTGTTTTTT
cdr3_aa: CSARLQYTGELFF

j_call: TRBJ1-1
v_call: TRBV25-1
d_call: -
clone_size: -
cdr3_nt: TGTGCCAGCAGAGAAACAGGGACTGAAGCTTTCTTT
cdr3_aa: CASRETGTEAFF

j_call: TRBJ2-3
v_call: TRBV6-7
d_call: TRBD1
clone_size: -
cdr3_nt: TGTGCCAGCAGATCCGACAGGGGCAGAGATACGCAGTATTTT
cdr3_aa: CASRSDRGRDTQYF

j_call: TRBJ2-5
v_call: TRBV11-2
d_call: TRBD1
clone_size: -
cdr3_nt: TGTGCCAGCAGTAAACCGACAGGGGGGGAAAGGACCCAGTACTTC
cdr3_aa: CASSKPTGGERTQYF

j_call: TRBJ1-1
v_call: TRBV9
d_call: -
clone_size: -
cdr3_nt: TGTGCCAGCAGCGTAGAAAAGAACACTGAAGCTTTCTTT
cdr3_aa: CASSVEKNTEAFF

j_call: TRBJ2-7
v_call: TRBV7-3
d_call: -
clone_size: many
cdr3_nt: TGTGCCAGCAGCTTAATAGGTGGGTACGAGCAGTACTTC
cdr3_aa: CASSLIGGYEQYF

j_call: TRBJ2-1
v_call: TRBV5-1
d_call: TRBD2
clone_size: -
cdr3_nt: TGCGCCAGCAGCTTGAGACTAGCGGGAGTCACCGAGCGGTTCTTC
cdr3_aa: CASSLRLAGVTERFF

j_call: TRBJ2-7
v_call: TRBV7-9
d_call: TRBD1
clone_size: -
cdr3_nt: TGTGCCAGCAGCTTAATCACAGGGGGTGAGCAGTACTTC
cdr3_aa: CASSLITGGEQYF

j_call: TRBJ1-1
v_call: TRBV9
d_call: -
clone_size: many
cdr3_nt: TGTGCCAGCAGCTCACAACAGGGACTGATGAACACTGAAGCTTTCTTT
cdr3_aa: CASSSQQGLMNTEAFF

j_call: TRBJ2-2
v_call: TRBV28
d_call: TRBD2
clone_size: -
cdr3_nt: TGTGCCAGCAGTCCGTTCGGACTAGTGGGAGCCACCGGGGAGCTGTTTTTT
cdr3_aa: CASSPFGLVGATGELFF

j_call: TRBJ2-7
v_call: TRBV4-3
d_call: -
clone_size: many
cdr3_nt: TGCGCCAGCAGCCCCTCCTTAGAAAGGGCCTACGAGCAGTACTTC
cdr3_aa: CASSPSLERAYEQYF

j_call: TRBJ1-1
v_call: TRBV19
d_call: -
clone_size: -
cdr3_nt: TGTGCCAGTAGTCTCCGACCGGGACAACCGGCGAACACTGAAGCTTTCTTT
cdr3_aa: CASSLRPGQPANTEAFF

j_call: TRBJ2-1
v_call: TRBV7-8
d_call: TRBD1
clone_size: -
cdr3_nt: TGTGCCAGCAGATCCCGGACAGGGGCCTACAATGAGCAGTCCTTC
cdr3_aa: CASRSRTGAYNEQSF

j_call: TRBJ2-7
v_call: TRBV29-1
d_call: -
clone_size: -
cdr3_nt: TGCAGCGTTGCCCTGGGAACGACCTACGAGCAGTACTTC
cdr3_aa: CSVALGTTYEQYF

j_call: TRBJ2-5
v_call: TRBV20-1
d_call: -
clone_size: few
cdr3_nt: TGCAGTGCTAGAGACCCACAGGAGGGAGAGACCCAGTACTTC
cdr3_aa: CSARDPQEGETQYF

j_call: TRBJ2-7
v_call: TRBV6-1
d_call: TRBD1
clone_size: few
cdr3_nt: TGTGCCAGCAGCAAAGACAGGGGGGGCACCTACGAGCAGTACTTC
cdr3_aa: CASSKDRGGTYEQYF

j_call: TRBJ2-7
v_call: TRBV2
d_call: TRBD1
clone_size: many
cdr3_nt: TGTGCCAGCAGAGGGACAGGGGGAATCTTCGAGCAGTACTTC
cdr3_aa: CASRGTGGIFEQYF

j_call: TRBJ1-1
v_call: TRBV19
d_call: -
clone_size: -
cdr3_nt: TGTGCCAGTAGTATGACAGGAATGAACACTGAAGCTTTCTTT
cdr3_aa: CASSMTGMNTEAFF

j_call: TRBJ1-6
v_call: TRBV10-3
d_call: -
clone_size: -
cdr3_nt: TGTGCCAGTCGGGTCTCGCTCTTTAATTCACCCCTCCACTTT
cdr3_aa: CASRVSLFNSPLHF

j_call: TRBJ2-7
v_call: TRBV2
d_call: -
clone_size: -
cdr3_nt: TGTGCCAGCAGTGAGAGGGGGGCCGAGCAGTACTTC
cdr3_aa: CASSERGAEQYF

j_call: TRBJ2-5
v_call: TRBV25-1
d_call: -
clone_size: -
cdr3_nt: TGTGCCAGCAGTCCCCTCACGGGCGGCCCGTACCAAGAGACCCAGTACTTC
cdr3_aa: CASSPLTGGPYQETQYF

j_call: TRBJ2-5
v_call: TRBV5-1
d_call: TRBD1
clone_size: many
cdr3_nt: TGCGCCAGCAGCGGGACAGACCAAGAGACCCAGTACTTC
cdr3_aa: CASSGTDQETQYF

j_call: TRBJ2-7
v_call: TRBV20-1
d_call: -
clone_size: -
cdr3_nt: TGCAGGTTTAAATCCCCGACTAGGACCTACGAGCAGTACTTC
cdr3_aa: CRFKSPTRTYEQYF

j_call: TRBJ2-7
v_call: TRBV19
d_call: -
clone_size: many
cdr3_nt: TGTGCCAGTAGTCCGGGACCGCGGTCCTACGAGCAGTACTTC
cdr3_aa: CASSPGPRSYEQYF

j_call: TRBJ1-1
v_call: TRBV7-8
d_call: TRBD1
clone_size: -
cdr3_nt: TGTGCCAGCAGCTCACGGACAGGGGGCCGAGGGGCGAACACTGAAGCTTTCTTT
cdr3_aa: CASSSRTGGRGANTEAFF

j_call: TRBJ1-5
v_call: TRBV29-1
d_call: -
clone_size: few
cdr3_nt: TGCAGCGTTGAGGACGGGAATAGCAATCAGCCCCAGCATTTT
cdr3_aa: CSVEDGNSNQPQHF

j_call: TRBJ1-2
v_call: TRBV19
d_call: -
clone_size: -
cdr3_nt: TGTGCCAGTAGCAACCAGGACAACTATGGCTACACCTTC
cdr3_aa: CASSNQDNYGYTF

j_call: TRBJ2-2
v_call: TRBV5-4
d_call: -
clone_size: many
cdr3_nt: TGTGCCAGCAGCTTGGGACGGGAGCGTAACGGGGAGCTGTTTTTT
cdr3_aa: CASSLGRERNGELFF

j_call: TRBJ2-7
v_call: TRBV20-1
d_call: TRBD2
clone_size: many
cdr3_nt: TGCAGTGCTAGGCCTAGCGGGAGGGCCGGGGAGCAGTACTTC
cdr3_aa: CSARPSGRAGEQYF

j_call: TRBJ2-1
v_call: TRBV5-1
d_call: -
clone_size: many
cdr3_nt: TGCGCCAGCAGCTTGGTGCGCAGCTCCTACAATGAGCAGTTCTTC
cdr3_aa: CASSLVRSSYNEQFF

j_call: TRBJ2-1
v_call: TRBV10-3
d_call: TRBD2
clone_size: many
cdr3_nt: TGTGCCATGGGAGCGGGAGGGTTGAATGAGCAGTTCTTC
cdr3_aa: CAMGAGGLNEQFF

j_call: TRBJ2-7
v_call: TRBV7-8
d_call: -
clone_size: once
cdr3_nt: TGCGCCAGCAGCCAAAGGTCCGGGCGCAAGCCCTACGAGCAGTACTTC
cdr3_aa: CASSQRSGRKPYEQYF

j_call: TRBJ2-7
v_call: TRBV28
d_call: TRBD1
clone_size: -
cdr3_nt: TGTGCCAGCAGTTTTGAAGGGACAGGCGGAACCGGGCAGTACTTC
cdr3_aa: CASSFEGTGGTGQYF

j_call: TRBJ1-5
v_call: TRBV27
d_call: -
clone_size: -
cdr3_nt: TGTGCCAGCCAACCCCCCGGGGGCAATCAGCCCCAGCATTTT
cdr3_aa: CASQPPGGNQPQHF